Described below is a single TCR beta chain sequence and its context. Its antigen is currently unknown. Constant-region reverse primers amplified full-length variable regions, followed by semi-nested Nested Universal Primer A PCR. TCRdb recomputed calls from the 5' RACE reads with MiXCR, one row per CDR3 protein. Of tens of thousands of distinct CDR3 sequences listed, 29% are singletons. Study-wide points: Tumor-infiltrating Treg TCR alpha and beta sequences overlapped most with tumor naive CD4+ T cells, then blood naive. In terms of TCR gene usage, tumor memory CD4+ T cells clustered together with blood and lymph node memory CD4+ cells, as well as with lymph node naive CD4+ cells.

V shed 5 bases, J shed 6 bases, and the junction held 4 bases outside the gene matches. The CDR3 has 15 amino acids. CD4+CD45RO+CD25- cells were isolated as memory CD4+ T cells. This clonotype was obtained from a female donor with breast cancer. The sample consisted of memory CD4+ T cells sorted from a lymph node. Subset described: memory CD4+ T cells, CD4+CD45RO+CD25-. The gene calls are TRBV12-3 or TRBV12-4 and TRBJ2-1; TRBD2 matches at 13 bases. CDR3 sequence reads: CASSPGLAGLNEQFF. The CDR3 bases are TGTGCCAGCAGTCCGGGACTAGCGGGACTCAATGAGCAGTTCTTC.